The entry below describes one T cell receptor beta chain. Its antigen is currently unknown. This entry comes from a study of OX40 agonist ivuxolimab in advanced cancers. Study-level background: Melanoma, hepatocellular carcinoma, head and neck or renal cell cancer occurred in dose-escalation patients. General study findings and limits: Among some nonresponders, normalized T-cell clonal expansion was also low. CD4+ T cells averaged fewer expanded clones than CD8+ T cells.

Per germline, CDR1 MRHNA and CDR2 SNTAGT. The length of the CDR3 is 13 residues. V was pared by 3 bases and J by 6 bases, with 11 bases between. TCRdb's copy holds only in-frame clones and misses some; the assay was immunoSEQ multiplex PCR. The sample yields approximately 90,000 clones, 70% to 90% seen once. The sample in question was CD4+ or CD8+ T cells sorted from blood, obtained in a trial of the OX40 agonist ivuxolimab. The chain carries TRBV6-4 and TRBJ1-1; D not resolved. This TCR was sampled from an adult with an advanced solid tumor such as melanoma, head and neck, liver or kidney cancer. The CDR3 sequence: CASSDTVHAEAFF. The CDR3 DNA is TGTGCCAGCAGTGATACGGTACACGCTGAAGCTTTCTTT.